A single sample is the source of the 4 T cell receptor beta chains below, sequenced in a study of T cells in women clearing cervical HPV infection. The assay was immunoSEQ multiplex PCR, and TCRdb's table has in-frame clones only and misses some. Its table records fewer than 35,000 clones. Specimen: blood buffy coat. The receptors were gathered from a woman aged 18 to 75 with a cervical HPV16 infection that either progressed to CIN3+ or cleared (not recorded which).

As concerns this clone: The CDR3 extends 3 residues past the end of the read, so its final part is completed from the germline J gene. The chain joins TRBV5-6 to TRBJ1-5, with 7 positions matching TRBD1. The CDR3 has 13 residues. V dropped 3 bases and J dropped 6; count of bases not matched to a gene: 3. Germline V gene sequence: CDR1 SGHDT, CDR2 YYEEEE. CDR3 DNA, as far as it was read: TGTGCCAGCAGCTCACAGGGGTTTCAGCCC. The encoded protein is CASSSQGFQP. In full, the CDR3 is CASSSQGFQPQHF.

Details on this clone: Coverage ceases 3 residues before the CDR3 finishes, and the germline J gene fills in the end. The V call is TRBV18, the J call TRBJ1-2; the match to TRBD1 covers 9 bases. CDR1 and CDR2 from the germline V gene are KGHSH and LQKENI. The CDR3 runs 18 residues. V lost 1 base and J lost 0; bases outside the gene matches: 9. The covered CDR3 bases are TGTGCCAGCTCACCACGCACTGTAAACAGGGGGCCTAACTATGGC. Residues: CASSPRTVNRGPNYG. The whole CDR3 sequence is CASSPRTVNRGPNYGYTF.

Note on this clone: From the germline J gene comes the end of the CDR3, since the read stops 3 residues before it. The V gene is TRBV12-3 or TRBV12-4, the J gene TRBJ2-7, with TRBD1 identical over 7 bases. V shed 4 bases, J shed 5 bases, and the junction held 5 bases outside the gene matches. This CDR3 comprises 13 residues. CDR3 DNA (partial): TGTGCCAGCAGTTATCCACAGGGGAACGAG. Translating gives CASSYPQGNE. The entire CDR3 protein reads CASSYPQGNEQYF.

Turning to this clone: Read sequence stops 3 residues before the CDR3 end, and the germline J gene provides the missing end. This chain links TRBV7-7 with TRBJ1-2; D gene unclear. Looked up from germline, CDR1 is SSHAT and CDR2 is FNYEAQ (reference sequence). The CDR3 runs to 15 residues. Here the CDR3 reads CASSLGLAYYNDYTF. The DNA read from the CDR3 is TGTGCCAGCAGCTTAGGACTAGCTTACTACAATGAC.